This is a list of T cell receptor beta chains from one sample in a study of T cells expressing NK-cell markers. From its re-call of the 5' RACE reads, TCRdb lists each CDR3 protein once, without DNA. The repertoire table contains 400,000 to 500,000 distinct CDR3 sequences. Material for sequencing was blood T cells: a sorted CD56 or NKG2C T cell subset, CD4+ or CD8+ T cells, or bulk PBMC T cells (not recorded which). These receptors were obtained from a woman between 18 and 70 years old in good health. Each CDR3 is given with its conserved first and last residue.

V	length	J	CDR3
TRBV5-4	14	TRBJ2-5	CASSLVTIQETQYF
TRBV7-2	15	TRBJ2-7	CASSLGPLGSYEQYF
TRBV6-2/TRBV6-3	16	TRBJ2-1	CASSRLSGRAFHEQFF
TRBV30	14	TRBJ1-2	CAWSAGQGNYGYTF
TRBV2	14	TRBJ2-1	CASSATSLGGEQFF
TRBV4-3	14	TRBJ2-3	CASSQDWGADTQYF
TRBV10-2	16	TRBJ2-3	CASRKRGLGGTDTQYF
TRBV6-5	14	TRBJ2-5	CASSYGGGEETQYF
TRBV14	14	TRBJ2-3	CASSLNIGSDTQYF
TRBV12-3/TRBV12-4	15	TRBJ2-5	CASSSEGVQSETQYF
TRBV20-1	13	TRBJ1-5	CSARDPVNQPQHF
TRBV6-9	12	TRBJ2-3	CASLSGTDTQYF
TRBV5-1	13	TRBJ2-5	CASSLFLQETQYF
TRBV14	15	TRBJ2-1	CASSPLAGAYNEQFF
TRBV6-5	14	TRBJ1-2	CASSYSVDNYGYTF
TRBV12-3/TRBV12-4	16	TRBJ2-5	CASSPRTWGGKETQYF
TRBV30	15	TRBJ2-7	CAWNPSASGFNEQYF
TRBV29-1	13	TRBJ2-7	CSVLTGGNYEQYF
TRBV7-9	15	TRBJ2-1	CASSLTGTGSGEQFF
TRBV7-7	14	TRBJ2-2	CASSLLAATGELFF
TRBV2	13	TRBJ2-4	CASGGLAKNIQYF
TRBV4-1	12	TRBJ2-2	CASSQDHGELFF
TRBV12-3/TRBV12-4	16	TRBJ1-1	CASSLGKGRGPGKAFF
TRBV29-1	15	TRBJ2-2	CSVEWQGVNTGELFF
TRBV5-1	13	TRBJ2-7	CASSWDRPYEQYF
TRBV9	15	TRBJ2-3	CASSLGGRVFDTQYF
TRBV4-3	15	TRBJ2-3	CASSQVAGVLDTQYF
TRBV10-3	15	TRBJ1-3	CAISAATGWGNTIYF
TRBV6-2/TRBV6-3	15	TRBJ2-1	CASSYSGGRDNEQFF
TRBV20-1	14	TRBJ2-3	CSASATSRPDTQYF
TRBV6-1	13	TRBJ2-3	CASSPTVGDTQYF
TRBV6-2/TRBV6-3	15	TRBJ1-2	CASSYSPPSGIGYTF
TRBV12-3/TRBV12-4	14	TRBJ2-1	CASSPTATGNEQFF